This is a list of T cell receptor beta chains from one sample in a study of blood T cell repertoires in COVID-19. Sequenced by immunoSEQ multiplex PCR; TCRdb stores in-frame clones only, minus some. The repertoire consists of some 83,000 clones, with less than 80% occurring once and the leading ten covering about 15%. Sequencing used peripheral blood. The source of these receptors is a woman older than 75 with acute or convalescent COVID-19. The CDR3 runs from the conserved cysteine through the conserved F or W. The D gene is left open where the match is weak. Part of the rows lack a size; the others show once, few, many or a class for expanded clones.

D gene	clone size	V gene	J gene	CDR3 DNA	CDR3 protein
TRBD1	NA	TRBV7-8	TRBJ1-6	TGTGCCAGCAGCTTAGTCCCGGGACAGGGATACTCCTATAATTCACCCCTCCACTTT	CASSLVPGQGYSYNSPLHF
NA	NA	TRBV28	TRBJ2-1	TGTGCCAGCAGTTTAGAACTCCGTCTTAACAATGAGCAGTTCTTC	CASSLELRLNNEQFF
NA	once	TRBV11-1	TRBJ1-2	TGTGCCAGCAGCTTATCCAGGGACTATGGCTACACCTTC	CASSLSRDYGYTF
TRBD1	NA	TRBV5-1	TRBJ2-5	TGCGCCAGCAGCTTGAGGCAGGGGGAAGAGACCCAGTACTTC	CASSLRQGEETQYF
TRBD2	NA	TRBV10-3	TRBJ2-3	TGTGCCATCACTCCGGGACTAGCGGGGGCTGGCACAGATACGCAGTATTTT	CAITPGLAGAGTDTQYF
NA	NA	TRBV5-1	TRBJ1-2	TGCGCCAGCAGCGACCGCAGGGCCCATGGCTACACCTTC	CASSDRRAHGYTF
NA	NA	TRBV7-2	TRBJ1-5	TGTGCCAGCAGCTACTATATAGATAGCAATCAGCCCCAGCATTTT	CASSYYIDSNQPQHF
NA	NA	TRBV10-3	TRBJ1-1	TGTGCCATCAGTGTTGAGGGTGCTGAAGCTTTCTTT	CAISVEGAEAFF
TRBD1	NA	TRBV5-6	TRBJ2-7	TGTGCCAGCAGCTTTGGGGACAGTCCCTACGAGCAGTACTTC	CASSFGDSPYEQYF
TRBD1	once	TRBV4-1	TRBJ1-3	TGCGCCAGCAGCCAAGTGGGACAGGGGAACATCCTCTCTGGAAACACCATATATTTT	CASSQVGQGNILSGNTIYF
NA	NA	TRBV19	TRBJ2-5	TGTGCCAGTACTAAAGGGACACAAGATGGGGTAGGGGAGACCCAGTACTTC	CASTKGTQDGVGETQYF
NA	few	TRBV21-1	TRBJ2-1	TGTGCCAGCAGCAAACGGCGGACAGGGAAAGGGAACAATGAGCAGTTCTTC	CASSKRRTGKGNNEQFF
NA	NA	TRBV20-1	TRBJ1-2	TGCAGTGCTGAGCAGGGTGGAGGCTACACCTTC	CSAEQGGGYTF
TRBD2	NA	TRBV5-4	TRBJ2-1	TGTGCCAGCAGCGAAGGCGGGACTACAAGTGAGCAGTTCTTC	CASSEGGTTSEQFF
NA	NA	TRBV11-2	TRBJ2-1	TGTGCCAGCAGCTATCCTGGACAGCTATACAATGAGCAGTTCTTC	CASSYPGQLYNEQFF
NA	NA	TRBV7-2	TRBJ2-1	TGTGCCAGCAGCCTAAAAAGCTCCTACAATGAGCAGTTCTTC	CASSLKSSYNEQFF
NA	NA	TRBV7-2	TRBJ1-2	TGTGCCAGCAGCTTAGCGCGTGGCGGCAACTATGGCTACACCTTC	CASSLARGGNYGYTF
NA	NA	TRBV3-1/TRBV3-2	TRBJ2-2	TGTGCCAGCAGCCAAGAGCAGGGCCGGGAGCTGTTTTTT	CASSQEQGRELFF
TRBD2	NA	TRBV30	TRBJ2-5	TGTGCCTGGAGTGCAAGCGGGGTGGCGACCCAGTACTTC	CAWSASGVATQYF
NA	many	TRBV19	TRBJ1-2	TGTGCCAGTAGTCGGGACTGGATCTATGGCTACACCTTC	CASSRDWIYGYTF
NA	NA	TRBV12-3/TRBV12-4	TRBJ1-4	TGTGCCAGCAGTTCGACCAGCGGAAAACTGTTTTTT	CASSSTSGKLFF
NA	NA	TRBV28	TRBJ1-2	TGTGCCGGGGGAGTGGGGGCCCCTTTCGGCTACACCTTC	CAGGVGAPFGYTF
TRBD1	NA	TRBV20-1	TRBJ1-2	TGCAGTGCTACTGACCCACAGGGGGCAGTCTATGGCTACACCTTC	CSATDPQGAVYGYTF
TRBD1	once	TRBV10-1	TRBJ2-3	TGCGCCAGCAGCAGGGGGCGCGTAGATACGCAGTATTTT	CASSRGRVDTQYF
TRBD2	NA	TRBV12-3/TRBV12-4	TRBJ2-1	TGTGCCAGCAGAGCCGGACTAGTCGAGCAGTTCTTC	CASRAGLVEQFF
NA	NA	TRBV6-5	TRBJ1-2	TGTGCCAGCAAAGTATGGAGCGGGAACCAGGATGGCTACACCTTC	CASKVWSGNQDGYTF
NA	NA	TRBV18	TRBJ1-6	TGTGCCAGCTCATCTAGCTCCTATAATTCACCCCTCCACTTT	CASSSSSYNSPLHF
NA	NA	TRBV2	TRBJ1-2	TGTGCCAGCGCGGAGGCTAACTATGGCTACACCTTC	CASAEANYGYTF
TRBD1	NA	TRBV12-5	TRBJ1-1	TGTGCTAGTGGTCCGACAGGGGGAAGGACTGAAGCTTTCTTT	CASGPTGGRTEAFF
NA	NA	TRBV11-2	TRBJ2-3	TGTGCCAGCAGCTTATCGAGGGACTCAGATACGCAGTATTTT	CASSLSRDSDTQYF
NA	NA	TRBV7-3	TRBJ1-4	TGTGCCAGCAGCTTAACGGCGACAGGTCCCCAAGGGGGTGAAAAACTGTTTTTT	CASSLTATGPQGGEKLFF
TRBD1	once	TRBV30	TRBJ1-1	TGTGCCTCAAGAAGGACAGGGAACACTGAAGCTTTCTTT	CASRRTGNTEAFF
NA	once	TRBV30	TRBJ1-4	TGTGCCTGGAGCATACAAGCTAATGAAAAACTGTTTTTT	CAWSIQANEKLFF
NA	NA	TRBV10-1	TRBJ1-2	TGCGCCAGCAGTGAGTACGCGACTAACTATGGCTACACCTTC	CASSEYATNYGYTF
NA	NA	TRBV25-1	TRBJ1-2	TGTGCCAGCACCCAGAGCGTAGGGGCTCATGGCTACACCTTC	CASTQSVGAHGYTF
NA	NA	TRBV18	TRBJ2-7	TGTGCCAGCTCAACGAGTAACGAGCAGTACTTC	CASSTSNEQYF
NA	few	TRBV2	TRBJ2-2	TGTGCCAGCAGTGAAACGCAGAAAGACACCGGGGAGCTGTTTTTT	CASSETQKDTGELFF
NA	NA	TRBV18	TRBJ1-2	TGTGCCAGCTCACCTTTCTCGAGGGCCCCTCATGGCTACACCTTC	CASSPFSRAPHGYTF
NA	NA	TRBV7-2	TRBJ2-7	TGTGCCAGCAGCTTAGGGGCAGGGCCCGACGAGCAGTACTTC	CASSLGAGPDEQYF
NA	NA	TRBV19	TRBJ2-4	TGTGCCAGTAGTACCCTCGGCAGGAAAAACATTCAGTACTTC	CASSTLGRKNIQYF
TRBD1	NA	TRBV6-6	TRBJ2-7	TGTGCCATCTCAGGGGGCAGGGCGGGGAACGAGCAGTACTTC	CAISGGRAGNEQYF
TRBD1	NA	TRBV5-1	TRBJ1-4	TGCGCCAGCAGCCGGACACAGGGGGAAAAACTGTTTTTT	CASSRTQGEKLFF